This is a list of T cell receptor beta chains from one sample in a study of blood T cell repertoires in COVID-19. TCRdb's table, derived via immunoSEQ multiplex PCR, lists solely in-frame clones and lacks some. The data contain about 89,000 clones, about 80% of them singletons. The sequenced material came from peripheral blood. These receptors were obtained from a human donor in a cohort sampled during active COVID-19. CDR3s include the opening cysteine and the closing phenylalanine or tryptophan. Fields, in order: D gene, J gene, clone size, CDR3 length, V gene, CDR3 protein, CDR3 DNA. D genes are given only for firm matches. Only some rows state a clone size, as once, few, many or a class for expanded clones.

>.|TRBJ2-4|once|15|TRBV28
CASSLEGLAKNIQYF
TGTGCCAGCAGTTTGGAGGGGCTTGCCAAAAACATTCAGTACTTC
>.|TRBJ2-3|.|15|TRBV7-9
CASSPGGWATDTQYF
TGTGCCAGCAGCCCAGGGGGGTGGGCCACAGATACGCAGTATTTT
>TRBD1|TRBJ1-1|.|13|TRBV6-5
CASRRQGGPEAFF
TGTGCCAGCAGAAGACAGGGGGGACCTGAAGCTTTCTTT
>TRBD2|TRBJ2-2|.|16|TRBV2
CASKDFGGGNTGELFF
TGTGCCAGCAAGGATTTTGGCGGGGGTAACACCGGGGAGCTGTTTTTT
>.|TRBJ2-1|.|13|TRBV19
CASSMRANNEQFF
TGTGCCAGTAGTATGAGGGCGAACAATGAGCAGTTCTTC
>TRBD1|TRBJ2-5|.|13|TRBV19
CASRSMGTGVQYF
TGTGCCAGTAGAAGCATGGGGACAGGGGTACAGTACTTC
>TRBD1|TRBJ2-3|.|14|TRBV6-6
CASSYSQGPDTQYF
TGTGCCAGCAGTTACTCACAGGGGCCAGATACGCAGTATTTT
>TRBD2|TRBJ2-3|.|14|TRBV10-1
CASSKTSRTDTQYF
TGCGCCAGCAGTAAGACTAGCCGCACAGATACGCAGTATTTT
>.|TRBJ2-7|once|14|TRBV2
CASIRLSGDYEQYF
TGTGCCAGCATAAGGCTTAGCGGAGACTACGAGCAGTACTTC
>.|TRBJ2-1|.|16|TRBV6-2/TRBV6-3
CASSNKERASYNEQFF
TGTGCCAGCAGCAACAAAGAGCGGGCATCCTACAATGAGCAGTTCTTC
>TRBD2|TRBJ2-2|once|16|TRBV7-3
CASSLIGVREAGELFF
TGTGCCAGCAGCTTAATCGGTGTGCGGGAGGCCGGGGAGCTGTTTTTT
>TRBD2|TRBJ2-1|.|19|TRBV3-1/TRBV3-2
CASSQDLPAGTSGIHEQFF
TGTGCCAGCAGCCAAGATTTGCCTGCCGGGACTAGTGGTATCCATGAGCAGTTCTTC
>TRBD1|TRBJ2-7|.|14|TRBV30
CAWQARGLSYEQYF
TGTGCCTGGCAGGCGAGGGGGCTCTCCTACGAGCAGTACTTC
>TRBD1|TRBJ2-5|once|15|TRBV5-1
CASSFGTAMQETQYF
TGCGCCAGCAGCTTTGGGACAGCGATGCAAGAGACCCAGTACTTC
>.|TRBJ1-1|many|12|TRBV6-2/TRBV6-3
CASSSYSSVSFF
TGTGCCAGCAGTTCCTACTCCTCTGTGTCTTTCTTT
>.|TRBJ2-3|.|15|TRBV29-1
CSVDGSLARADTQYF
TGCAGCGTTGACGGATCTTTAGCGAGAGCAGATACGCAGTATTTT
>TRBD2|TRBJ2-5|.|16|TRBV5-1
CASSFGLAAYQETQYF
TGCGCCAGCAGCTTCGGACTAGCGGCGTACCAAGAGACCCAGTACTTC
>TRBD2|TRBJ2-2|few|15|TRBV2
CASGGLAGVGGELFF
TGTGCCAGCGGGGGACTAGCGGGAGTTGGCGGGGAGCTGTTTTTT
>TRBD1|TRBJ1-6|.|15|TRBV4-3
CASSQETTGGSPLHF
TGCGCCAGCAGCCAAGAAACAACAGGGGGTTCACCCCTCCACTTT
>.|TRBJ1-5|few|15|TRBV28
CASSFTGVGNQPQHF
TGTGCCAGCAGTTTTACGGGAGTGGGCAATCAGCCCCAGCATTTT
>.|TRBJ1-2|.|11|TRBV24-1
CATSVGDGYTF
TGTGCCACCAGTGTCGGGGATGGCTACACCTTC
>.|TRBJ1-1|.|14|TRBV6-6
CASSYERQNTEAFF
TGTGCCAGCAGTTACGAGCGCCAGAACACTGAAGCTTTCTTT
>TRBD2|TRBJ2-2|.|15|TRBV7-6
CASGREALNTGELFF
TGTGCCAGCGGTCGGGAGGCCCTGAACACCGGGGAGCTGTTTTTT
>TRBD2|TRBJ2-7|.|14|TRBV7-9
CASSRAGGFQEQYF
TGTGCCAGCAGCCGAGCGGGAGGGTTTCAGGAGCAGTACTTC
>TRBD1|TRBJ2-7|.|15|TRBV5-8
CASSFTGQGLYEQYF
TGTGCCAGCAGCTTTACCGGACAGGGACTCTACGAGCAGTACTTC
>.|TRBJ2-7|once|13|TRBV28
CASSISGAYEQYF
TGTGCCAGCAGTATCAGCGGAGCCTACGAGCAGTACTTC
>.|TRBJ1-6|once|17|TRBV28
CASTLVGASSYNSPLHF
TGTGCCAGCACCCTGGTAGGGGCGAGCTCCTATAATTCACCCCTCCACTTT
>TRBD2|TRBJ2-1|few|14|TRBV7-9
CASSRAGHHNEQFF
TGTGCCAGCAGCCGAGCGGGGCACCACAATGAGCAGTTCTTC
>TRBD2|TRBJ2-1|.|15|TRBV3-1/TRBV3-2
CASSRTSGRINEQFF
TGTGCCAGCAGCCGGACTAGCGGGAGAATCAATGAGCAGTTCTTC
>TRBD1|TRBJ2-2|.|15|TRBV7-3
CASSSQGAGTGELFF
TGTGCCAGCAGCTCACAGGGGGCTGGCACCGGGGAGCTGTTTTTT
>TRBD1|TRBJ1-1|.|19|TRBV11-2
CASSTYRDRDYSRRRGAFF
TGTGCCAGCAGCACTTACCGGGACAGGGATTATTCTCGGCGCCGGGGAGCTTTCTTT
>.|TRBJ1-2|few|14|TRBV2
CASSEARAVYGYTF
TGTGCCAGCAGTGAAGCGAGGGCGGTTTATGGCTACACCTTC
>TRBD2|TRBJ2-3|.|16|TRBV7-8
CASSRGLAGNTDTQYF
TGTGCCAGCAGCCGAGGACTAGCGGGCAACACAGATACGCAGTATTTT
>TRBD2|TRBJ2-1|.|14|TRBV4-1
CASSFGLAINEQFF
TGCGCCAGCAGCTTTGGACTAGCGATCAATGAGCAGTTCTTC
>.|TRBJ1-1|.|17|TRBV19
CASSINRIPTMNTEAFF
TGTGCCAGTAGTATCAACAGGATACCTACTATGAACACTGAAGCTTTCTTT
>.|TRBJ2-7|.|14|TRBV6-2/TRBV6-3
CASSYRGISYEQYF
TGTGCCAGCAGTTACCGAGGGATTTCCTACGAGCAGTACTTC
>TRBD2|TRBJ2-3|.|14|TRBV20-1
CSASLAGSTDTQYF
TGCAGTGCTAGTCTAGCGGGGAGCACAGATACGCAGTATTTT
>.|TRBJ1-6|.|15|TRBV5-4
CASRPAGGYNSPLHF
TGTGCCAGCCGCCCGGCGGGCGGGTATAATTCACCCCTCCACTTT
>TRBD2|TRBJ2-5|.|13|TRBV14
CASSTYTAGAQYF
TGTGCCAGCAGCACCTACACGGCGGGGGCCCAGTACTTC
>.|TRBJ2-2|.|11|TRBV27
CASSRGGELFF
TGTGCCAGCAGTCGCGGGGGGGAGCTGTTTTTT
>TRBD1|TRBJ2-1|.|14|TRBV4-2
CASDRGTGANEQFF
TGTGCCAGCGATCGGGGGACAGGGGCCAATGAGCAGTTCTTC
>.|TRBJ2-3|few|14|TRBV19
CASSQGSGADTQYF
TGTGCCAGTAGTCAGGGGAGTGGGGCAGATACGCAGTATTTT
>TRBD1|TRBJ1-2|.|16|TRBV7-9
CASSSRTGRDNYGYTF
TGTGCCAGCAGCAGCCGGACAGGGCGAGACAACTATGGCTACACCTTC
>.|TRBJ2-7|.|12|TRBV6-1
CASSEMGAQQYF
TGTGCCAGCAGTGAGATGGGGGCTCAGCAGTACTTC
>TRBD2|TRBJ2-3|.|17|TRBV7-8
CASSLAVIGRETDTQYF
TGTGCCAGCAGCTTAGCGGTTATCGGGAGGGAAACAGATACGCAGTATTTT
>TRBD2|TRBJ2-1|.|20|TRBV14
CASSQGDGTSGRAFYNEQFF
TGTGCCAGCAGCCAAGGCGACGGGACTAGCGGGAGGGCCTTCTACAATGAGCAGTTCTTC
>.|TRBJ2-5|.|14|TRBV29-1
CSVEGMVGQETQYF
TGCAGCGTGGAGGGCATGGTAGGCCAAGAGACCCAGTACTTC
>TRBD2|TRBJ2-5|few|18|TRBV10-3
CAINRPGLALEGGVTQYF
TGTGCCATCAATAGACCGGGACTAGCACTTGAAGGAGGGGTAACCCAGTACTTC
>TRBD2|TRBJ2-1|.|14|TRBV6-5
CASQTGTSKNEQFF
TGTGCCAGCCAAACCGGGACTAGTAAGAATGAGCAGTTCTTC
>.|TRBJ1-4|few|12|TRBV29-1
CSVRTNNEKLFF
TGCAGCGTGCGGACTAACAATGAAAAACTGTTTTTT
>TRBD2|TRBJ2-1|.|16|TRBV6-5
CASSYSGLAGGNEQFF
TGTGCCAGCAGTTACTCCGGTCTAGCGGGAGGCAATGAGCAGTTCTTC
>.|TRBJ2-4|.|14|TRBV14
CASSRGGAGNIQYF
TGTGCCAGCAGCCGAGGAGGCGCTGGAAACATTCAGTACTTC
>TRBD1|TRBJ1-4|.|15|TRBV28
CASSVGTEAYEKLFF
TGTGCCAGCAGTGTGGGGACAGAAGCGTATGAAAAACTGTTTTTT
>TRBD1|TRBJ1-1|.|14|TRBV14
CASSQTGLDTEAFF
TGTGCCAGCAGCCAGACAGGGTTGGACACTGAAGCTTTCTTT
>.|TRBJ2-7|.|12|TRBV5-6
CASSLVGDEQYF
TGTGCCAGCAGCTTGGTGGGAGACGAGCAGTACTTC